This passage covers 10 T cell receptor beta chains from one sample sequenced in a study of blood T cell repertoires in COVID-19. The protocol was immunoSEQ multiplex PCR, while the TCRdb copy is restricted to in-frame clones and leaves out a portion. The table records some 300,000 clones, roughly 90% of them present only once. The sample was PBMCs or T cells enriched from blood (not recorded which). These receptors came from a woman aged 45-59 years who had been exposed to COVID-19.

This chain joins TRBV4-2 and TRBJ1-2; D is uncertain. The germline gives CDR1 LGHNA, CDR2 YNFKEQ. Trimming left V 0 bases short and J 2 bases short, with 7 bases between. The CDR3 has 14 amino acids. The CDR3 sequence: CASSQDFPNYGYTF. Written as DNA, the CDR3 is TGTGCCAGCAGCCAAGACTTTCCGAACTATGGCTACACCTTC.

For the CDR3, the DNA is TGTGCCAGCAGCCCGACTTCCGAGGACGAGCAGTACTTC. Protein product: CASSPTSEDEQYF. V is TRBV5-5 and J is TRBJ2-7; no clear D. The CDR3 is 13 residues long. Between the trimmed V and J ends, which lost 4 bases and 5 bases, there was a span of 13 bases. The germline V gene encodes CDR1 SGHKS and CDR2 YYEKEE (reference sequence). Filled out from reference TRBV5-5 and TRBJ2-7, the complete variable domain reads DAGVTQSPTHLIKTRGQQVTLRCSPISGHKSVSWYQQVLGQGPQFIFQYYEKEERGRGNFPDRFSARQFPNYSSELNVNALLLGDSALYLCASSPTSEDEQYFGPGTRLTVT.

The V and J genes are TRBV7-2 and TRBJ1-5, with a tentative D call TRBD1 (6 bases). The V gene's germline CDR1 is SGHTA and CDR2 FQGNSA. The CDR3 contains 18 residues. The ends were cut back, 0 bases at V and 2 bases at J, with 17 bases in the middle. DNA for the CDR3: TGTGCCAGCAGCTTAGCCCGCGGGGGGCGATTTGGCAATCAGCCCCAGCATTTT. Translating it yields CASSLARGGRFGNQPQHF.

The chain joins TRBV19 to TRBJ2-1; TRBD2 matches 10 bases. The J segment lost 6 bases and the V segment lost 5 bases, leaving 10 bases of the junction unmatched. The CDR3 has 16 residues. Germline-derived CDR1 and CDR2 are LNHDA and SQIVND (reference sequence). The CDR3 is CASSSSPSGGLNEQFF. The CDR3 DNA sequence: TGTGCCAGTAGTTCCTCCCCTAGCGGGGGCCTCAATGAGCAGTTCTTC.

The V gene is TRBV19, the J gene TRBJ1-5; 9 nucleotides align to TRBD1. The germline gives CDR1 LNHDA, CDR2 SQIVND (reference sequence). This CDR3 has 16 amino acids. After removal of 3 bases from V and 3 bases from J, the junction contained 6 bases not matched to a gene. The CDR3 reads CASSMAGQGFNQPQHF. In DNA, the CDR3 is TGTGCCAGTAGTATGGCCGGACAGGGGTTCAATCAGCCCCAGCATTTT.

The V gene is TRBV4-1, the J gene TRBJ2-5; D may be TRBD2 (5 bases). This CDR3 region has 16 residues. Germline V gives CDR1 MGHRA, CDR2 YSYEKL. The V end was cut by 0 bases, the J end by 5 bases, with 16 bases between. The CDR3 here is CASSQEARSGGETQYF. The CDR3 coding sequence is TGCGCCAGCAGCCAAGAGGCCCGGAGCGGTGGCGAGACCCAGTACTTC.

The chain couples TRBV13 to TRBJ1-1; TRBD1 matches 12 bases. The CDR3 is 14 residues long. V lost 4 bases, J lost 11 bases, and 8 bases stayed unmatched. Germline lookup yields CDR1 PRHDT and CDR2 FYEKMQ (reference sequence). CDR3 residues: CASSSRDRGRAAFF. DNA for the CDR3: TGTGCCAGCAGCTCCCGGGACAGGGGGCGCGCGGCTTTCTTT.

The V and J genes are TRBV30 and TRBJ1-2; D is perhaps TRBD1 (6 bases). Germline V gives CDR1 GTSNPN, CDR2 SVGIG (reference sequence). V lost 2 bases to trimming and J lost 5 bases, with 12 bases between them. This CDR3 spans 13 amino acids. Here the CDR3 reads CAWSKQGPYGYTF. CDR3 DNA sequence: TGTGCCTGGAGTAAACAGGGACCTTATGGCTACACCTTC.

This clone has only one observation. The chain joins TRBV29-1 to TRBJ1-2; 11 bases agree with TRBD1. The CDR3 has 13 amino acids. V dropped 6 bases and J dropped 8; count of bases not matched to a gene: 8. The V gene's germline CDR1 is SQVTM and CDR2 ANQGSEA. CDR3 nucleotide sequence: TGCAGCGTGAATGGACAGGGGGCGCAAGGCTACACCTTC. Translation gives CSVNGQGAQGYTF.

The rearrangement joins TRBV19 to TRBJ2-5; D is possibly TRBD2 (6 bases). This CDR3 spans 14 amino acids. The germline V and J ends were trimmed by 3 bases and 4 bases, with 12 bases remaining between them. Germline-derived CDR1 and CDR2 are LNHDA and SQIVND (reference sequence). The DNA for the CDR3 is TGTGCCAGTAGTATGGGGGGTACCTCAGAGACCCAGTACTTC. Amino acids: CASSMGGTSETQYF.